The 27 T cell receptor beta chains in this list originate from one sample, sequenced in a study of glioma-infiltrating T cells. The iRepertoire nested amplicon-rescue multiplex PCR amplified TCR alpha and beta CDR3s from RNA. MiXCR, run by TCRdb on the multiplex PCR reads, gives a single entry per CDR3 protein. The sample carries about 140,000 distinct CDR3 sequences, 39% recorded once. The sample taken for sequencing was glioma tissue, nonneoplastic brain tissue, or PBMCs (not recorded which). These TCRs come from a human donor with low-grade glioma or glioblastoma, undergoing nonglioma brain surgery, or in good health (not recorded which).

The chain couples TRBV20-1 to TRBJ2-7; 10 bases map to TRBD1. The length of the CDR3 is 14 residues. Germline CDR1 DFQATT, CDR2 SNEGSKA (reference sequence). Trimming took 5 bases from V and 1 from J; bases not matched to a gene: 5. This chain's CDR3 is CSAPRDRGSYEQYF. DNA of the CDR3: TGCAGTGCTCCGCGGGACAGGGGTTCCTACGAGCAGTACTTC.

This clonotype was counted between two and nine times. This chain links TRBV2 with TRBJ2-1, with 14 bases lining up with TRBD2. The CDR3 consists of 15 residues. Looked up from germline, CDR1 is SNHLY and CDR2 is FYNNEI. With 5 bases clipped from V and 5 bases from J, the junction kept 2 bases outside the gene matches. The CDR3 loop reads CASSPGLAGDNEQFF. The CDR3 DNA is TGTGCCAGCAGTCCGGGACTAGCGGGGGACAATGAGCAGTTCTTC.

This clonotype was observed a handful of times. The V and J genes are TRBV27 and TRBJ1-6; D not certain. In germline, CDR1 is MNHEY, CDR2 SMNVEV (reference sequence). The CDR3 has 13 residues. V lost 5 bases to trimming and J lost 8 bases, with 10 bases between them. DNA of the CDR3: TGTGCCAGCAGTCAGGTTAATCATTCACCCCTCCACTTT. This gives the protein CASSQVNHSPLHF.

The chain joins TRBV24-1 to TRBJ2-3; D possibly corresponds to TRBD2 (6 bases). V was cut by 9 bases and J by 6 bases, with 15 bases left in between. This CDR3 has 13 amino acids. In germline, CDR1 is KGHDR, CDR2 SFDVKD. CDR3 bases: TGTGCCACCGGGGACCAACGGGGGGATACGCAGTATTTT. As protein: CATGDQRGDTQYF.

The CDR3 reads CASSQLLLSGGNEQFF. The CDR3 coding sequence is TGTGCCAGCAGCCAACTTCTACTTTCGGGAGGTAATGAGCAGTTCTTC. The genes are TRBV3-1 and TRBJ2-1; 7 bases align to TRBD2. The germline gives CDR1 LGHDT, CDR2 YNNKEL (reference sequence). The CDR3 is 16 residues long. V lost 2 bases and J lost 7; bases outside the gene matches: 11.

The chain uses TRBV20-1 and TRBJ2-3; 8 bases are a match to TRBD2. The junction had 9 bases not matched to a gene; V was cut back by 3 bases and J by 4 bases. CDR3 length equals 15 residues. The germline gives CDR1 DFQATT, CDR2 SNEGSKA (reference sequence). Here the CDR3 DNA reads TGCAGTGCTAGTTGGTTCGGGAGGGCCTCAGATACGCAGTATTTT. Residues: CSASWFGRASDTQYF.

This clonotype was counted between two and nine times. This chain connects TRBV6-1 to TRBJ1-5; D is uncertain. This CDR3 contains 15 residues. Trimming stripped 5 bases from V and 4 bases from J, with 15 bases between. The germline gives CDR1 MNHNS, CDR2 SASEGT. Here the CDR3 reads CASSFSDFSNQPQHF. The CDR3 DNA sequence: TGTGCCAGCAGTTTTTCAGACTTCTCAAATCAGCCCCAGCATTTT.

The chain has TRBV7-2 and TRBJ2-5, with D possibly being TRBD2 (7 bases). The CDR3 contains 14 residues. V was pared by 8 bases and J by 1 base, with 14 bases between. Germline V gene data show CDR1 as SGHTA and CDR2 as FQGNSA. For the CDR3, the DNA is TGTGCCAGCCGGGGGGCGGAACCCCAAGAGACCCAGTACTTC. Protein sequence: CASRGAEPQETQYF. The variable domain in full, with the rest retrieved from reference TRBV7-2 and TRBJ2-5, is GAGVSQSPSNKVTEKGKDVELRCDPISGHTALYWYRQSLGQGLEFLIYFQGNSAPDKSGLPSDRFSAERTGGSVSTLTIQRTQQEDSAVYLCASRGAEPQETQYFGPGTRLLVL.

This clonotype was observed a handful of times. This sequence joins TRBV27 and TRBJ2-1, with 9 bases that match TRBD2. J was trimmed by 3 bases and V by 3 bases; bases with no gene match: 0. CDR3 length: 14 amino acids. Germline CDR1 is MNHEY and CDR2 is SMNVEV (reference sequence). The CDR3 spells CASSLRGGYNEQFF. The CDR3 DNA reads TGTGCCAGCAGTTTGCGGGGGGGCTACAATGAGCAGTTCTTC.

The CDR3 here is CSVVAWDRFTDTQYF. The CDR3 nucleotides read TGCAGCGTTGTCGCCTGGGACAGGTTCACAGATACGCAGTATTTT. V and J are TRBV29-1 and TRBJ2-3; 8 nucleotides align to TRBD1. Germline V gene sequence: CDR1 SQVTM, CDR2 ANQGSEA. The V segment lost 4 bases and the J segment 2 bases; nucleotides outside the gene matches: 8. The CDR3 is 15 amino acids.

This clonotype was seen only a few times. The chain employs TRBV12-3 or TRBV12-4 and TRBJ2-6, with TRBD1 matching over 9 bases. The CDR3 consists of 16 residues. Losses at the gene ends were 7 bases for V and 1 base for J; bases not matched to a gene: 5. In nucleotides, the CDR3 is TGTGCCAGCACCGGGACAGGGATTTCTGGGGCCAACGTCCTGACTTTC. Translating it yields CASTGTGISGANVLTF.

Note on this clonotype: An end of the junction differs from the germline gene, which may be a read error. The chain links TRBV5-1 to TRBJ2-3; D not resolved. Germline V gives CDR1 SGHRS, CDR2 YFSETQ. The CDR3 spans 13 residues. As DNA, the CDR3 is TGCGCCCGCAGCTTGGTTTACACAGATACGCAGTATTTT. Translating gives CARSLVYTDTQYF.

The gene calls are TRBV9 and TRBJ2-3; D unresolved. This CDR3 has 14 residues. Trimming stripped 0 bases from V and 2 bases from J, with 7 bases between. Germline CDR1 SGDLS, CDR2 YYNGEE. The CDR3 bases are TGTGCCAGCAGCGTAGGGAGTATCACAGATACGCAGTATTTT. Encoded protein: CASSVGSITDTQYF.

This clonotype was seen repeatedly, ten times or more. The gene calls are TRBV6-1 and TRBJ2-7, with D uncertain. Between the trimmed V and J ends, which lost 8 bases and 7 bases, there was a span of 15 bases. The V gene's germline CDR1 is MNHNS and CDR2 SASEGT. This CDR3 spans 12 amino acids. The CDR3 sequence: CASVDLSGEQYF. For the CDR3, the DNA is TGTGCCAGCGTCGATTTGTCCGGGGAGCAGTACTTC.

The chain carries TRBV6-2 or TRBV6-3 and TRBJ2-3; 12 nucleotides match TRBD2. The CDR3 spans 16 residues. Germline CDR1 is MNHEY and CDR2 is SVGEGT. V lost 3 bases, J lost 4 bases, and 5 bases stayed unmatched. CDR3 sequence reads: CASSYGTSGFADTQYF. The CDR3, as DNA: TGTGCCAGCAGTTATGGGACTAGCGGGTTCGCAGATACGCAGTATTTT.

In this sample, this clonotype turned up a few times. The V gene is TRBV4-3, the J gene TRBJ1-1, with D tentatively TRBD1 (5 bases). Trimming left V 0 bases short and J 4 bases short, with 12 bases between. This CDR3 contains 15 residues. The V gene's germline CDR1 is LGHNA and CDR2 YSLEER. The CDR3 DNA is TGCGCCAGCAGCCAAGATTCGGGGGGTGCCACTGAAGCTTTCTTT. Amino acids: CASSQDSGGATEAFF.

A few counts support this clonotype. The chain recombines TRBV7-2 with TRBJ1-1; D unresolved. This CDR3 has 14 amino acids. Germline CDR1 and CDR2: SGHTA and FQGNSA. Trimming shortened V by 1 base and J by 4 bases, and 10 bases separated the two germline ends. CDR3 in amino acids: CASSLVGPSTEAFF. The CDR3 DNA follows: TGTGCCAGCAGCTTAGTGGGTCCCTCCACTGAAGCTTTCTTT.

The chain carries TRBV18 and TRBJ2-3; no definite D call. Looked up from germline, CDR1 is KGHSH and CDR2 is LQKENI. V was clipped by 3 bases and J by 2 bases, with 15 bases between them. The CDR3 length is 16 residues. CDR3 DNA sequence: TGTGCCAGCTCACCCTTCCGATCGACCTACACAGATACGCAGTATTTT. Amino acids: CASSPFRSTYTDTQYF. Full variable domain (outside the CDR3, taken from reference TRBV18 and TRBJ2-3): NAGVMQNPRHLVRRRGQEARLRCSPMKGHSHVYWYRQLPEEGLKFMVYLQKENIIDESGMPKERFSAEFPKEGPSILRIQQVVRGDSAAYFCASSPFRSTYTDTQYFGPGTRLTVL.

This clonotype appeared a few times. The chain has TRBV2 and TRBJ2-1; TRBD1 aligns across 9 bases. J lost 5 bases, V lost 1 base, and 3 bases had no gene match. CDR3 length equals 15 residues. Germline values: CDR1 SNHLY, CDR2 FYNNEI. DNA of the CDR3: TGTGCCAGCAGTGAAGGACAGGGGGGACACAATGAGCAGTTCTTC. Translated, it gives CASSEGQGGHNEQFF.

This clonotype has more than one count but fewer than ten. The chain has TRBV6-1 and TRBJ1-2; D is uncertain. CDR1 MNHNS and CDR2 SASEGT come from the germline V gene. Trimming removed 5 bases at V and 5 bases at J, with 9 bases between. The CDR3 runs to 12 residues. CDR3 in amino acids: CASSSAGYGYTF. The CDR3 bases are TGTGCCAGCAGTTCTGCCGGTTATGGCTACACCTTC.

This CDR3 is CASSYSFRDRNSPLHF. Here the CDR3 DNA reads TGTGCCAGCAGTTACTCGTTCAGGGATCGTAATTCACCCCTCCACTTT. The chain has TRBV6-2 or TRBV6-3 and TRBJ1-6; tentatively, D is TRBD1 (5 bases). V lost 0 bases to trimming and J lost 6 bases, with 12 bases between them. The CDR3 consists of 16 residues. Germline-derived CDR1 and CDR2 are MNHEY and SVGEGT.

Note on this clonotype: This may be a read error, as it is one base from a much larger clone. The J gene is TRBJ2-5, the V gene TRBV20-1; tentatively, D is TRBD2 (6 bases). Trimming shortened V by 6 bases and J by 7 bases, and 21 bases separated the two germline ends. The CDR3 consists of 14 residues. CDR1 and CDR2 (germline): DFQATT, SNEGSKA (reference sequence). CDR3 in DNA: TGCAGTGCCCAGACTAGAGGGAGTGGAGGGACCCAGTACTTC. Translating gives CSAQTRGSGGTQYF.

V and J are TRBV19 and TRBJ1-3; no clear D gene. This CDR3 has 16 amino acids. Germline lookup yields CDR1 LNHDA and CDR2 SQIVND (reference sequence). Trimming stripped 5 bases from V and 0 bases from J, with 14 bases between. CDR3 region: CASSLRPSGSGNTIYF. The CDR3 nucleotides are TGTGCCAGTAGTCTACGACCGTCCGGCTCTGGAAACACCATATATTTT. The variable domain in full, completed from reference TRBV19 and TRBJ1-3, reads DGGITQSPKYLFRKEGQNVTLSCEQNLNHDAMYWYRQDPGQGLRLIYYSQIVNDFQKGDIAEGYSVSREKKESFPLTVTSAQKNPTAFYLCASSLRPSGSGNTIYFGEGSWLTVV.

As for this clonotype: The junction departs from germline at one end; a sequencing error may be responsible. The chain joins TRBV6-1 to TRBJ1-5, with D uncertain. Per the germline V gene, CDR1 is MNHNS and CDR2 is SASEGT. CDR3 length: 15 residues. The CDR3 here is CASSENPGSNHPQHF. CDR3 bases: TGTGCCAGCAGTGAGAACCCAGGTAGCAATCATCCCCAGCATTTT.

The sample holds many counts of this clonotype. CDR3 coding DNA: TGTGCCAGCGGGGACAGTTATGGCTACACCTTC. Translating gives CASGDSYGYTF. The chain employs TRBV6-1 and TRBJ1-2; the match to TRBD1 covers 7 bases. V was clipped by 8 bases and J by 5 bases; unmatched bases: 2. The CDR3 is 11 amino acids. CDR1 and CDR2 (germline): MNHNS, SASEGT.

This clonotype has at least ten counts. The rearrangement uses TRBV7-2 and TRBJ1-5; D uncertain. The germline V and J ends were trimmed by 2 bases and 3 bases, with 5 bases remaining between them. Germline lookup yields CDR1 SGHTA and CDR2 FQGNSA. The CDR3 has 13 amino acids. CDR3 DNA: TGTGCCAGCAGCTTAACAGACAATCAGCCCCAGCATTTT. Translating it yields CASSLTDNQPQHF. The complete variable domain, with remaining parts taken from reference TRBV7-2 and TRBJ1-5, reads GAGVSQSPSNKVTEKGKDVELRCDPISGHTALYWYRQSLGQGLEFLIYFQGNSAPDKSGLPSDRFSAERTGGSVSTLTIQRTQQEDSAVYLCASSLTDNQPQHFGDGTRLSIL.

As for this clonotype: One end of the junction fails to match germline, which may point to a read error. V usage is TRBV19 and J usage is TRBJ2-3; 12 bases match TRBD2. CDR3 length equals 18 residues. Germline CDR1 is LNHDA and CDR2 is SQIVND (reference sequence). CDR3 nucleotide sequence: TGCGCCAGCAGCCAAGCCCCCCTGACTAGCGGGAGTAGAGATACGCAGTATTTT. This gives the protein CASSQAPLTSGSRDTQYF.